The 17 T cell receptor beta chains below were found in one sample sequenced in a study of T cell clonotyping in hematopoietic cell transplantation. Time point indicated: recipient sample about 28 days before transplant, after cytoreduction. Profiled with immunoSEQ multiplex PCR; TCRdb holds only in-frame clones, not every one. The repertoire consists of tens of thousands of clones, with approximately 82% occurring once and the leading ten covering approximately 24%. Specimen: peripheral blood mononuclear cells, collected before stem cell transplant. These TCRs come from an older woman with acute myeloid leukemia. Some clones in this sample may be carry-over from other donors' samples.

This sequence joins TRBV7-2 and TRBJ2-6; D may correspond to TRBD1 or TRBD2 (5 bases each). The CDR3 extends over 13 amino acids. Germline CDR1 reads SGHTA; CDR2 reads FQGNSA. Trimming took off 5 bases at V and 13 bases at J, with 15 bases between the two ends. The CDR3 loop is CASSNRDPPVLTF. CDR3 nucleotide sequence: TGTGCCAGCAGCAACCGGGACCCTCCGGTCCTGACTTTC.

V usage is TRBV5-1 and J usage is TRBJ1-1; D ambiguous. The CDR3 has 13 residues. Germline V gives CDR1 SGHRS, CDR2 YFSETQ. V was clipped by 0 bases and J by 6 bases, with 9 bases between them. The CDR3 nucleotides are TGCGCCAGCAGCTTGGAAGGGTTGGCTGAAGCTTTCTTT. Translated, it gives CASSLEGLAEAFF.

The V gene is TRBV28, the J gene TRBJ1-5, with a weak D call TRBD1 (5 bases). The CDR3 runs 16 residues. Germline V gene data show CDR1 as MDHEN and CDR2 as SYDVKM. The V and J ends lost 2 bases and 0 bases respectively, with 11 bases between them. The CDR3 DNA sequence: TGTGCCAGCAGTTTAAGGGGTCGGAATAGCAATCAGCCCCAGCATTTT. This gives the protein CASSLRGRNSNQPQHF.

The rearrangement joins TRBV19 to TRBJ1-1; 9 nucleotides match TRBD1. The V segment lost 6 bases and the J segment 5 bases; nucleotides outside the gene matches: 10. This CDR3 has 15 amino acids. Germline V gene lookup returns CDR1 LNHDA and CDR2 SQIVND (reference sequence). The CDR3 here is CASSPPGQGRTEAFF. CDR3 coding DNA: TGTGCCAGTAGCCCTCCCGGACAGGGGAGGACTGAAGCTTTCTTT. Full variable domain (outside the CDR3, taken from reference TRBV19 and TRBJ1-1): DGGITQSPKYLFRKEGQNVTLSCEQNLNHDAMYWYRQDPGQGLRLIYYSQIVNDFQKGDIAEGYSVSREKKESFPLTVTSAQKNPTAFYLCASSPPGQGRTEAFFGQGTRLTVV.

The V and J genes are TRBV6-5 and TRBJ2-1, with 13 bases identical to TRBD2. CDR1 is MNHEY, CDR2 SVGAGI, per germline. Trimming removed 0 bases from V and 9 bases from J; junction bases left unmatched: 5. This CDR3 region has 16 residues. The CDR3 here is CASSYSGLAGAGEQFF. The CDR3 DNA is TGTGCCAGCAGTTACTCTGGACTAGCGGGAGCGGGTGAGCAGTTCTTC.

This chain links TRBV27 with TRBJ2-3; 8 nucleotides match TRBD2. In germline, CDR1 is MNHEY, CDR2 SMNVEV (reference sequence). There are 17 residues in the CDR3. V lost 5 bases and J lost 1; bases outside the gene matches: 11. For the CDR3, the DNA is TGTGCCAGCAGTCCCCCCCGGGGTAGCGGGGGCACAGATACGCAGTATTTT. Translation gives CASSPPRGSGGTDTQYF.

V gene TRBV19 combines with J gene TRBJ1-4; D is undetermined. Germline CDR1 and CDR2: LNHDA and SQIVND (reference sequence). The CDR3 loop spans 15 amino acids. V lost 5 bases and J lost 5, with 15 bases in between. CDR3 bases: TGTGCCAGTAGTTCCCCCCGGTCGAACAATGAAAAACTGTTTTTT. The encoded protein is CASSSPRSNNEKLFF.

The chain is built from TRBV5-1 and TRBJ1-1; no clear D. In germline, CDR1 is SGHRS, CDR2 YFSETQ. CDR3 size: 13 residues. With 4 bases removed from V and 1 base from J, the gap between germline ends came to 8 bases. CDR3 coding DNA: TGCGCCAGCAGCGGCAGACCGAACACTGAAGCTTTCTTT. Its protein is CASSGRPNTEAFF.

V is TRBV6-5 and J is TRBJ2-7; 11 bases agree with TRBD1. The CDR3 is made up of 15 amino acids. Trimming cost V 6 bases and J 4 bases; bases outside gene matches: 8. Germline-derived CDR1 and CDR2 are MNHEY and SVGAGI. CDR3 sequence (DNA): TGTGCCAGCAGCTCCCGGGACAGGGGGAGGTACGAGCAGTACTTC. It translates to CASSSRDRGRYEQYF.

This clone was recorded once. The chain is built from TRBV27 and TRBJ2-3; TRBD2 matches 11 bases. The germline CDR1 and CDR2 sequences are MNHEY and SMNVEV (reference sequence). This CDR3 region has 15 residues. After removal of 6 bases from V and 5 bases from J, the junction contained 7 bases not matched to a gene. CDR3 DNA: TGTGCCAGCAGGTCCACTAGCGGGAGAATAGATACGCAGTATTTT. The encoded protein is CASRSTSGRIDTQYF.

This chain connects TRBV5-1 to TRBJ2-3; 9 nucleotides align to TRBD2. Germline V gene lookup returns CDR1 SGHRS and CDR2 YFSETQ. This CDR3 has 15 amino acids. V gave up 9 bases and J gave up 0 bases; unmatched junction bases: 8. The CDR3, as DNA: TGCGCCACCAGAGAGAGCGGGGGGAGCACAGATACGCAGTATTTT. This translates into CATRESGGSTDTQYF.

The chain's CDR3 is CASYGGRYNEQFF. DNA for the CDR3: TGTGCCAGCTATGGCGGGAGGTACAATGAGCAGTTCTTC. V is TRBV6-5 and J is TRBJ2-1; 8 nucleotides agree with TRBD2. The CDR3 covers 13 residues. V lost 8 bases to trimming and J lost 4 bases; unmatched junction nucleotides: 4. Germline V CDR1 and CDR2: MNHEY, SVGAGI.

The chain has TRBV14 and TRBJ2-2, with unresolved D. The CDR3 sequence is 17 residues long. V dropped 1 base and J dropped 2 bases, with 14 bases sitting between them. Germline V gene data show CDR1 as SGHDN and CDR2 as FVKESK. CDR3 in DNA: TGTGCCAGCAGCCAAGGATATAGACGGGTCAACACCGGGGAGCTGTTTTTT. Amino acid sequence: CASSQGYRRVNTGELFF.

V gene TRBV6-6 combines with J gene TRBJ1-2, with no clear D. Trimming took 0 bases from V and 7 from J, leaving 9 bases between them. The CDR3 consists of 13 residues. Germline CDR1 reads MNHNY; CDR2 reads SVGAGI (reference sequence). The CDR3 here is CASSYSRESGYTF. CDR3 DNA sequence: TGTGCCAGCAGTTACTCGAGGGAGAGTGGCTACACCTTC.

The chain has TRBV5-4 and TRBJ1-2, with D unclear. V was shortened by 2 bases and J by 4 bases, with 6 bases between the two germline ends. CDR1 and CDR2 from the germline V gene are SGHNT and YYREEE (reference sequence). The CDR3 is 12 amino acids. Written as DNA, the CDR3 is TGTGCCAGCAGCTTCCCATCCTATGGCTACACCTTC. The encoded protein is CASSFPSYGYTF.

The CDR3 DNA follows: TGTGCCAGCAGGAACGCCTACGAGCAGTACTTC. Translating it yields CASRNAYEQYF. The chain uses TRBV6-5 and TRBJ2-7; D remains ambiguous. Germline lookup yields CDR1 MNHEY and CDR2 SVGAGI. This CDR3 spans 11 amino acids. The V and J ends lost 6 bases and 2 bases respectively, with 5 bases between them.

V gene TRBV6-5 combines with J gene TRBJ1-4; maybe TRBD1 (5 bases). This CDR3 spans 14 amino acids. CDR1 is MNHEY and CDR2 is SVGAGI in the germline V gene. Deletions cut 0 bases from V and 8 bases from J, with 10 bases between. The CDR3 sequence: CASSYSLRDEKLFF. Here the CDR3 DNA reads TGTGCCAGCAGTTACTCCTTACGGGACGAAAAACTGTTTTTT.